The 15 T cell receptor beta chains in this list originate from one sample, sequenced in a study of blood T cells in healthy people across ages (dated by TCRdb to between 2014 and 2017). Libraries were constructed by 5' RACE. Sequencing took place on an Illumina HiSeq 2500. The second PCR ran for roughly 7 to 12 cycles and used a J-beta primer mix along with a sample-barcoded 5' primer. TCRdb reprocessed the public reads (quality trimming at Q25 with fastp, clone calling with MiXCR) and kept in-frame beta chains. Each entry merges the rows of one CDR3 protein and shows their most common DNA and genes. The table for this sample lists under 1 million distinct CDR3 sequences; approximately 44% of them were counted only once. The leading ten clones occupy roughly 19% of the sample. The source material was blood. The receptor set was obtained from a man aged 55 to 69 in good health.

As to this clonotype: Relative to the germline gene, one junction end is altered; a read error may explain this. This chain links TRBV6-2 or TRBV6-3 with TRBJ2-6; unclear D gene. Germline values: CDR1 MNHEY, CDR2 SVGEGT. The CDR3 covers 15 residues. The CDR3 DNA is TGTGCCGGCAGCTCCCGGTCCTCTGGGGCCAACGTCCTGACTTTC. Encoded protein: CAGSSRSSGANVLTF.

In this sample, this clonotype turned up a few times. This chain links TRBV7-9 with TRBJ2-7; D not resolved. Germline values: CDR1 SEHNR, CDR2 FQNEAQ (reference sequence). With 5 bases removed from V and 0 bases from J, the gap between germline ends came to 14 bases. The CDR3 spans 15 residues. CDR3 coding DNA: TGTGCCAGCAGCATAGGACCCGAAACCTCCTACGAGCAGTACTTC. This translates into CASSIGPETSYEQYF.

CDR3 bases: TGTGCCAGCACCCCACAGGGGAGGTGGACTGAAGCTTTCTTT. Residues: CASTPQGRWTEAFF. The chain recombines TRBV3-1 with TRBJ1-1; 7 bases fit TRBD1. Germline values: CDR1 LGHDT, CDR2 YNNKEL (reference sequence). The CDR3 consists of 14 residues. The V and J ends lost 7 bases and 5 bases, in that order; junction bases with no gene match: 10. The full variable domain, rest sourced from reference TRBV3-1 and TRBJ1-1, is DTAVSQTPKYLVTQMGNDKSIKCEQNLGHDTMYWYKQDSKKFLKIMFSYNNKELIINETVPNRFSPKSPDKAHLNLHINSLELGDSAVYFCASTPQGRWTEAFFGQGTRLTVV.

The chain carries TRBV6-2 or TRBV6-3 and TRBJ2-1; D uncertain. The germline CDR1 and CDR2 sequences are MNHEY and SVGEGT. The CDR3 is 11 amino acids. The ends were cut back, 4 bases at V and 11 bases at J, with 9 bases in the middle. The CDR3 nucleotides are TGTGCCAGCAGTTTGCGGACGCAGCAGTTCTTC. Its translation: CASSLRTQQFF.

Only a few counts were recorded for this clonotype. The chain uses TRBV20-1 and TRBJ2-7; TRBD1 is a possible D gene (6 bases). CDR1 is DFQATT and CDR2 is SNEGSKA in the germline V gene (reference sequence). V was trimmed by 8 bases and J by 4 bases, leaving 15 bases between them. The CDR3 sequence is 12 residues long. In DNA, the CDR3 is TGCAGTATAGGGGGATTGGTATACGAGCAGTACTTC. Its protein is CSIGGLVYEQYF.

The gene calls are TRBV6-5 and TRBJ1-2; weak D call: TRBD1 (5 bases). V gave up 6 bases and J gave up 6 bases, with 14 bases separating them. The CDR3 is made up of 13 amino acids. Per the germline V gene, CDR1 is MNHEY and CDR2 is SVGAGI. CDR3 sequence reads: CASRTEGTHGYTF. Here the CDR3 DNA reads TGTGCCAGCAGGACAGAAGGGACCCATGGCTACACCTTC.

This chain joins TRBV6-5 and TRBJ2-7; 10 nucleotides agree with TRBD1. Losses at the gene ends were 6 bases for V and 6 bases for J; bases not matched to a gene: 11. Germline-derived CDR1 and CDR2 are MNHEY and SVGAGI. This CDR3 is 15 amino acids long. CDR3 protein: CASRKPGQGRTEQYF. The CDR3 coding sequence is TGTGCCAGCAGAAAACCGGGACAGGGGCGAACCGAGCAGTACTTC.

The CDR3 sequence: CSAIGRYTDTQYF. DNA for the CDR3: TGCAGTGCCATCGGACGGTACACAGATACGCAGTATTTT. V is TRBV20-1 and J is TRBJ2-3, with D hard to call. The CDR3 loop spans 13 amino acids. V was shortened by 6 bases and J by 2 bases, with 12 bases between the two germline ends. Per germline, CDR1 DFQATT and CDR2 SNEGSKA (reference sequence).

This clonotype was seen only once. The V gene is TRBV5-1, the J gene TRBJ2-3; 9 nucleotides agree with TRBD2. Unmatched junction bases numbered 9, after V lost 7 bases and J lost 0 bases. Germline assignment: CDR1 SGHRS and CDR2 YFSETQ. This CDR3 region has 16 residues. The DNA for the CDR3 is TGCGCCAGCGTTAGCGGGGGATCGGAAAGCACAGATACGCAGTATTTT. This encodes CASVSGGSESTDTQYF.

This chain connects TRBV6-1 to TRBJ2-1, with TRBD2 matching 9 bases. This CDR3 has 20 residues. V lost 6 bases, J lost 1 base, and 19 bases stayed unmatched. Germline CDR1 reads MNHNS; CDR2 reads SASEGT. CDR3 sequence (DNA): TGTGCCAGCAGGCCCAAACCCGACACGCGGGGGGGCAAATCCTACAATGAGCAGTTCTTC. It yields the protein CASRPKPDTRGGKSYNEQFF.

This sequence joins TRBV11-2 and TRBJ2-5; possibly TRBD1 or TRBD2 for D (5 bases each). This CDR3 has 16 residues. Germline V gene sequence: CDR1 SGHAT, CDR2 FQNNGV. The V end was cut by 0 bases, the J end by 9 bases, with 20 bases between. As DNA, the CDR3 is TGTGCCAGCAGCTTAGATCGAGGGACCGAGACAAAGGCCCAGTACTTC. Protein sequence: CASSLDRGTETKAQYF.

This chain joins TRBV6-1 and TRBJ2-3, with 7 bases aligning to TRBD2. This CDR3 has 15 amino acids. The V segment lost 11 bases and the J segment 2 bases; nucleotides outside the gene matches: 13. Germline values: CDR1 MNHNS, CDR2 SASEGT. CDR3 region: CADRPWGGSTDTQYF. In DNA form, the CDR3 reads TGTGCCGACCGGCCTTGGGGGGGGTCCACAGATACGCAGTATTTT.

This clonotype was observed at least ten times. V usage is TRBV6-1 and J usage is TRBJ1-5; 10 nucleotides align to TRBD1. Trimming cost V 0 bases and J 5 bases; bases outside gene matches: 10. The germline CDR1 and CDR2 sequences are MNHNS and SASEGT. The CDR3 runs 18 residues. The CDR3 spells CASSEALSDRGFDQPQHF. CDR3 bases: TGTGCCAGCAGTGAAGCGCTGTCGGACAGGGGGTTTGATCAGCCCCAGCATTTT.

The chain employs TRBV7-2 and TRBJ2-2; 10 bases line up with TRBD1. V shed 5 bases, J shed 5 bases, and the junction held 14 bases outside the gene matches. CDR1 SGHTA and CDR2 FQGNSA come from the germline V gene. The CDR3 is 18 residues long. Written as DNA, the CDR3 is TGTGCCAGCAGCCCCCAGCGCATGGGACAGGGGACGACCGGGGAGCTGTTTTTT. This translates into CASSPQRMGQGTTGELFF. The full variable domain, with the rest looked up from reference TRBV7-2 and TRBJ2-2, is GAGVSQSPSNKVTEKGKDVELRCDPISGHTALYWYRQSLGQGLEFLIYFQGNSAPDKSGLPSDRFSAERTGGSVSTLTIQRTQQEDSAVYLCASSPQRMGQGTTGELFFGEGSRLTVL.

This clonotype was seen only a few times. This rearrangement joins TRBV4-1 to TRBJ2-7; D tentatively fits TRBD1 or TRBD2 (8 bases each). CDR3 size: 14 residues. The V end was cut by 6 bases, the J end by 4 bases, with 16 bases between. Germline V gene sequence: CDR1 MGHRA, CDR2 YSYEKL. CDR3 DNA sequence: TGCGCCAGCAGTCAGGGGGCTAGCGGGTACGAGCAGTACTTC. Translating gives CASSQGASGYEQYF.